This T cell receptor (beta chain) came from a study of radiotherapy plus CTLA-4 blockade in lung cancer. Study results and limitations: Blood-borne expansion of tumor-derived TCR clones followed radiotherapy plus ipilimumab.

The protocol was immunoSEQ multiplex PCR, while the TCRdb copy is restricted to in-frame clones and leaves out a portion. The profile shows roughly 85,000 clones, around 90% of them singletons. It was focal radiation plus CTLA-4 blockade with ipilimumab that patients with chemo-refractory metastatic non-small-cell lung cancer received. CDR1 WSHSY and CDR2 SAAADI come from the germline V gene. The J segment lost 6 bases and the V segment lost 4 bases, leaving 4 bases of the junction unmatched. The CDR3 covers 14 residues. A remark on this clone: Its antigen is undetermined.

This sequence joins TRBV10-2 and TRBJ1-5; 9 bases fit TRBD1. Here the sequenced sample was peripheral blood, taken from a patient treated with radiotherapy plus ipilimumab. This clonotype originated in a human donor with non-small cell lung cancer that progressed on radiotherapy plus ipilimumab. The CDR3 DNA reads TGCGCCAGCAGTGTGACAGGGGGGCTTCAGCCCCAGCATTTT. It codes for CASSVTGGLQPQHF.